The rows below give T cell receptor beta chains drawn from one sample of a study of blood T cells in healthy people across ages. In TCRdb, the 5' RACE reads were re-called with MiXCR into one record per CDR3 protein. The table records 580,000 or so distinct CDR3 sequences, around 48% of them present only once. Sequencing used blood. These receptors all stem from a man older than 75 in good health. The CDR3 runs from the conserved cysteine through the conserved F or W. A D gene is named only where the DNA matches it firmly. Clone size is not always given. Where it is, it says once, few, many or a class for expanded clones.

clone_size,v_call,j_call,d_call,cdr3_nt,cdr3_aa
many,TRBV6-6,TRBJ2-2,NA,TGTGCCAGCTTCCGGGGGACCGGGGAGCTGTTTTTT,CASFRGTGELFF
NA,TRBV20-1,TRBJ2-4,NA,TGCAGTGCTAGAGACCCGCTAGCCAAAAACATTCAGTACTTC,CSARDPLAKNIQYF
NA,TRBV12-3/TRBV12-4,TRBJ2-3,TRBD2,TGTGCCAGCAGTCCCTTGCGGGGGGGCCCTAGCACAGATACACAGTATTTT,CASSPLRGGPSTDTQYF
NA,TRBV5-1,TRBJ2-3,NA,TGCGCCAGCGGAGAAATAAGCACAGATACGCAGTATTTT,CASGEISTDTQYF
few,TRBV25-1,TRBJ2-1,NA,TGTGCCAGCAGTGAATTTGGCTCCTACAATGAGCAGTTCTTC,CASSEFGSYNEQFF
few,TRBV7-2,TRBJ2-3,TRBD1,TGTGCCGGGGGACAGGGGAGCTTCCATACGCAGTATTTT,CAGGQGSFHTQYF
NA,TRBV28,TRBJ2-7,NA,TGTGCCAGCAGTGGCCGGGAGCAGTACTTC,CASSGREQYF
NA,TRBV7-9,TRBJ2-3,NA,TGTGCCAGCAGCCCCATGGGGGCCCCAGATACGCAGTATTTT,CASSPMGAPDTQYF
NA,TRBV3-1,TRBJ2-3,TRBD2,TGTGCCAGCAGCCAGGATAGCGGGGGGGCGCGTGATACGCAGTATTTT,CASSQDSGGARDTQYF
few,TRBV4-3,TRBJ2-1,NA,TGCGCCAGCAGCCAGCTTAGCGACGGCGGTGAGCAGTTCTTC,CASSQLSDGGEQFF
NA,TRBV20-1,TRBJ2-7,TRBD2,TGCAGTGCGGCACTAGCGGGAGGCACCTACGAGCAGTACTTC,CSAALAGGTYEQYF
few,TRBV5-1,TRBJ2-7,NA,TGCGCCAGCAACAATCCGACAGGATCCGTGGTGGGCGAGCAGTACTTC,CASNNPTGSVVGEQYF
NA,TRBV7-7,TRBJ2-5,NA,TGTGCCCCAAGGAAGACGCTTCAGTACTTC,CAPRKTLQYF
NA,TRBV9,TRBJ2-7,NA,TGTGCCAGCAGCGTAGGCCAGCACTCCTACAATGAGCAGTACTTC,CASSVGQHSYNEQYF
NA,TRBV4-1,TRBJ1-1,NA,TGCGCCAGCAGCAAGGAGCTGGTCGCTTTCTTT,CASSKELVAFF
many,TRBV5-1,TRBJ2-5,TRBD2,TGCGCCAGCAGCTTAAGCGGGAGCCAAGAGACCCAGTACTTC,CASSLSGSQETQYF
NA,TRBV2,TRBJ1-1,TRBD1,TGTGCCAGCGAGACAGGGGGCCGGGAAGCTTTCTTT,CASETGGREAFF
NA,TRBV24-1,TRBJ2-1,NA,TGTGCCACCAGCCCCTCCGTTCATAGTGAGCAGTTCTTC,CATSPSVHSEQFF
NA,TRBV7-2,TRBJ2-7,TRBD2,TGTGCCAGCAGCCCCTCTAGCGGGATTGGCGAGCAGTACTTC,CASSPSSGIGEQYF
NA,TRBV29-1,TRBJ1-2,NA,TGCAGCGTTGACCCTGAGGGTAACTATGGCTACACCTTC,CSVDPEGNYGYTF
few,TRBV24-1,TRBJ2-1,TRBD2,TGTGCCACCAGTCCTACCCCTAGCGGCACCTACAATGAGCAGTTCTTC,CATSPTPSGTYNEQFF
few,TRBV7-9,TRBJ2-7,NA,TGTGCCAGCAGCCCGGGGGACGGCGACGAGCAGTACTTC,CASSPGDGDEQYF
many,TRBV27,TRBJ2-4,TRBD1,TGTGCCAGCAGTCCAACAGGGGAAAACATTCAGTACTTC,CASSPTGENIQYF
NA,TRBV27,TRBJ2-7,NA,TGTGCCAGCAGTGCCCGGACTGTTCCCTACGAGCAGTACTTC,CASSARTVPYEQYF
NA,TRBV20-1,TRBJ2-3,TRBD2,TGCAGTGCTTCCCGGTTGCTAGCGGGGACAGATACGCAGTATTTT,CSASRLLAGTDTQYF
NA,TRBV20-1,TRBJ2-3,NA,TGCAGTGCTATACACCTAGATGCGCAGTATTTT,CSAIHLDAQYF
NA,TRBV18,TRBJ2-5,NA,TGTGCCAGCTCATACTTTCAAGGGGGTCGGCAAGAGACCCAGTACTTC,CASSYFQGGRQETQYF
NA,TRBV7-2,TRBJ1-1,NA,TGTGCCAGCAGCCCAGCGGGGAATCGGAACACTGAAGCTTTCTTT,CASSPAGNRNTEAFF
NA,TRBV5-1,TRBJ2-3,NA,TGCGACAGCAGCTTGAGCGGGAGCACAGATACGCAGTATTTT,CDSSLSGSTDTQYF
NA,TRBV20-1,TRBJ2-1,NA,TGCAGTGCAACCTCCTACAATGAGCAGTTCTTC,CSATSYNEQFF
NA,TRBV6-2/TRBV6-3,TRBJ1-6,TRBD1,TGTGCCAGCAGCCAGCGACAGGGGTATAATTCACCCCTCCACTTT,CASSQRQGYNSPLHF
NA,TRBV19,TRBJ2-7,NA,TGTGCCAGTAGTATATCGCAGGGTGCTGGGGACGAGCAGTACTTC,CASSISQGAGDEQYF
NA,TRBV24-1,TRBJ2-3,NA,TGTGCCACCAGTGGTACAGGGACTGAAGATACGCAGTATTTT,CATSGTGTEDTQYF
once,TRBV7-8,TRBJ2-1,TRBD2,TGTGCCAGCAGCCTAGCGGAGGGAGGGTACAATGAGCAGTTCTTC,CASSLAEGGYNEQFF
NA,TRBV7-2,TRBJ2-1,NA,TGTGCCAGCAGCTTAGCGCCGCTGGAAGGGACTCAGTTCTTC,CASSLAPLEGTQFF
few,TRBV9,TRBJ2-5,NA,TGTGCCAGCAGCTCACGACTAGGGCTAGCTGGAGAGACCCAGTACTTC,CASSSRLGLAGETQYF
few,TRBV21-1,TRBJ2-7,NA,TGTGCCAGCAGCAAACCCCTGAGGGGTGGGTCCTACGAGCAGTACTTC,CASSKPLRGGSYEQYF
NA,TRBV10-3,TRBJ2-1,TRBD1,TGTGCCACCGAAGGACAGGGGGAAGTTGAGCAGTTCTTC,CATEGQGEVEQFF
few,TRBV29-1,TRBJ1-1,NA,TGCAGCGTTGATTGGCAGCCGACTGAAGCTTTCTTT,CSVDWQPTEAFF
NA,TRBV5-1,TRBJ2-7,TRBD2,TGCGCCAGCAAACTAGCGGGCGACTACAATGAGCAGTACTTC,CASKLAGDYNEQYF
NA,TRBV7-2,TRBJ2-5,NA,TGTGCCAGCAGCTTAGCGGGCGGGGGCCGGGAGACCCAGTACTTC,CASSLAGGGRETQYF
NA,TRBV29-1,TRBJ2-7,TRBD1,TGCAGCGTTGGTTCCGGGACAGGGTTTCGCGAGCAGTACTTC,CSVGSGTGFREQYF
NA,TRBV12-3/TRBV12-4,TRBJ1-2,TRBD1,TGTGCCAGCAGCCCCCCGGGACAGTCCTATGGCTACACCTTC,CASSPPGQSYGYTF
NA,TRBV7-2,TRBJ1-4,NA,TGTGCCAGCAGCACAAACAGGGCTTCTAATGAAAAACTGTTTTTT,CASSTNRASNEKLFF
many,TRBV6-6,TRBJ2-7,NA,TGTGCCAGCAGTTACTCCCTCGGGTCGGGCTACGAGCAGTACTTC,CASSYSLGSGYEQYF
NA,TRBV10-3,TRBJ1-2,NA,TGTGCCATCAGTGAGGAAGGATCCTATGGCTACACCTTC,CAISEEGSYGYTF
NA,TRBV7-9,TRBJ2-7,TRBD1,TGTGCCAGCAGCTCAGATACTAGCGCCGGGACAGGGGGCGAGCAGTACTTC,CASSSDTSAGTGGEQYF
NA,TRBV4-2,TRBJ1-2,NA,TGTGCCAGCAGCCAAGAGGCAGGGACGAACTATGGCTACACCTTC,CASSQEAGTNYGYTF
NA,TRBV3-1,TRBJ1-2,NA,TGTGCCAGCAGCCGATATGGGGGAGAGGATGGCTACACCTTC,CASSRYGGEDGYTF
NA,TRBV6-1,TRBJ1-6,TRBD1,TGTGCCAGCAACCTCCGGGGACAGGGTGATTCACCCCTCCACTTT,CASNLRGQGDSPLHF
many,TRBV7-2,TRBJ2-1,TRBD1,TGTGCCAGCAGCCCTTGGACAGGGGAGTACAATGAGCAGTTCTTC,CASSPWTGEYNEQFF
NA,TRBV9,TRBJ2-1,NA,TGTGCCAGCAGCGCCCAGGGGTACAATGAGCAGTTCTTC,CASSAQGYNEQFF
few,TRBV29-1,TRBJ2-4,NA,TGCAGCGTTGTTGGGCCTGCAGGGGCCAAAAACATTCAGTACTTC,CSVVGPAGAKNIQYF
many,TRBV7-9,TRBJ2-7,TRBD1,TGTGCCAGCAGCTTAGCTACAGGGGGAAACTCCTACGAGCAGTACTTC,CASSLATGGNSYEQYF
NA,TRBV7-2,TRBJ2-2,NA,TGTGCCAGCAGCTTATTCCACGGGGAGCTGTTTTTT,CASSLFHGELFF